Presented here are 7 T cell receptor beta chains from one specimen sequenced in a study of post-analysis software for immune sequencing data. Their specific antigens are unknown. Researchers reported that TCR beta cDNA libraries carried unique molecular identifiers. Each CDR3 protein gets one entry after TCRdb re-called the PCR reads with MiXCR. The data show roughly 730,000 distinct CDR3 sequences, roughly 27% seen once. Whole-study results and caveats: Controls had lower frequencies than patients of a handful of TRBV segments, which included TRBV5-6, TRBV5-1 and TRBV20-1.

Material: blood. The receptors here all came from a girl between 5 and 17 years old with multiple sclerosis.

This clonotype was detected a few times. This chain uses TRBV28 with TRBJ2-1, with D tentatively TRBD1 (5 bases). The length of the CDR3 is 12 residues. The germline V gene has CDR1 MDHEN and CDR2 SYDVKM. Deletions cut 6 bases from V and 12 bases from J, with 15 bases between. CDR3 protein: CASSQGPRGQFF. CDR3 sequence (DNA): TGTGCCAGCAGCCAGGGTCCAAGGGGGCAGTTCTTC.

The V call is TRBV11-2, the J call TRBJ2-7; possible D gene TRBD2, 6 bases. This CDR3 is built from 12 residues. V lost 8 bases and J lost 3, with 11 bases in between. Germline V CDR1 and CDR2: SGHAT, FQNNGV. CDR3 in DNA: TGTGCCAGCGGTGGAGGGGTCTACGAGCAGTACTTC. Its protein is CASGGGVYEQYF.

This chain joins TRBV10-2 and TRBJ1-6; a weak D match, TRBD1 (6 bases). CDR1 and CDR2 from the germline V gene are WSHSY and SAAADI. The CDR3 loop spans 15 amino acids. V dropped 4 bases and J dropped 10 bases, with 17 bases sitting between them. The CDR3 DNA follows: TGCGCCAGCAGTGCCGACGGGGGCGTAGGATCACCCCTCCACTTT. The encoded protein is CASSADGGVGSPLHF.

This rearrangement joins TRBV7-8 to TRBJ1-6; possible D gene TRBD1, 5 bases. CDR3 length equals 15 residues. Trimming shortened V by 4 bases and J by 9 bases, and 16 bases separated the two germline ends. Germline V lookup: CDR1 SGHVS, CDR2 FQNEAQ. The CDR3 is CASSSNRGLGSPLHF. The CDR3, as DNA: TGTGCCAGCAGCTCGAACCGGGGACTGGGTTCACCCCTCCACTTT.

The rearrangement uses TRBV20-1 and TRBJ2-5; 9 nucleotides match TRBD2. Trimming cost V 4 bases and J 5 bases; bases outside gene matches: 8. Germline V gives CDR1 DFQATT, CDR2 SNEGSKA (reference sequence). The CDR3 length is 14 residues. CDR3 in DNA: TGCAGTGCTACGCTAGCGGGAAGGCGGGAGACCCAGTACTTC. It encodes CSATLAGRRETQYF.

The CDR3 protein is CASSRDSPVGSPLHF. The CDR3 DNA is TGTGCCAGCAGTCGGGACAGCCCCGTTGGTTCACCCCTCCACTTT. The gene calls are TRBV27 and TRBJ1-6, with TRBD1 identical over 7 bases. The junction had 10 bases not matched to a gene; V was cut back by 5 bases and J by 9 bases. The germline V gene has CDR1 MNHEY and CDR2 SMNVEV (reference sequence). This CDR3 region has 15 residues.

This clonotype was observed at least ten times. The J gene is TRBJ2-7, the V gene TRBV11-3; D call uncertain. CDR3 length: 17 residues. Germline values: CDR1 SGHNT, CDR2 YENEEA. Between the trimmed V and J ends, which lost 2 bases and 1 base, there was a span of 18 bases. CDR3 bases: TGTGCCAGCAGCTTACCACTCCGAACAGCTGGTTCCTACGAGCAGTACTTC. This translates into CASSLPLRTAGSYEQYF. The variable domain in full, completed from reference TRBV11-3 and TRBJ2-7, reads EAGVVQSPRYKIIEKKQPVAFWCNPISGHNTLYWYLQNLGQGPELLIRYENEEAVDDSQLPKDRFSAERLKGVDSTLKIQPAELGDSAVYLCASSLPLRTAGSYEQYFGPGTRLTVT.